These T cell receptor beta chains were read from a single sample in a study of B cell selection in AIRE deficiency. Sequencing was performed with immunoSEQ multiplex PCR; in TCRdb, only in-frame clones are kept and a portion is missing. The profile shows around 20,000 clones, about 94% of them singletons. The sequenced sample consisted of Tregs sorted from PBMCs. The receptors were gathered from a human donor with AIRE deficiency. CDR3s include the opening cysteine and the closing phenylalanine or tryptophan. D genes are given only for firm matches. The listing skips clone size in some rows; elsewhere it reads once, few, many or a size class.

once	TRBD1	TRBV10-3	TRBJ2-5	TGTGCCACTACTAGGGACAGGGAGGCGACCCAGTACTTC	CATTRDREATQYF
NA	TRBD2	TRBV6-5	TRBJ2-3	TGTGCCAGCAAGCGGGGGAACACAGATACGCAGTATTTT	CASKRGNTDTQYF
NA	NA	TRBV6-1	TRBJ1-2	TGTGCCAGCAGTGAGAATTGGCAGGGATCTTACGGCTACACCTTC	CASSENWQGSYGYTF
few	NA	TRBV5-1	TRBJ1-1	TGCGCCAGCAGCTTCGGACAGTTGGGGGGTGAAGCTTTCTTT	CASSFGQLGGEAFF
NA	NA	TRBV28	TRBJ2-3	TGTGCCAGCAGTTCCCTGGGTAATACGCAGTATTTT	CASSSLGNTQYF
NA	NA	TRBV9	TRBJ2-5	TGTGCCAGCAGCGTCGACGCCAGGCCCGAGACCCAGTACTTC	CASSVDARPETQYF
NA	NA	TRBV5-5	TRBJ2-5	TGTGCCAGCAGCTTTAGGGGGCAAGAGACCCAGTACTTC	CASSFRGQETQYF
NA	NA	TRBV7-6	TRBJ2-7	TGTGCCAGCAGCTTATGGGGGCAGCAGTACTTC	CASSLWGQQYF
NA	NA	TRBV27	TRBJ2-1	TGTGCCAGCAGTTCACTGGCCTCCTACAATGAGCAGTTCTTC	CASSSLASYNEQFF
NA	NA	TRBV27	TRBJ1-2	TGTGCCAGCAGTCCCTGGGAAGGGAGTAAGAAGCTGGATGGCTACACCTTC	CASSPWEGSKKLDGYTF
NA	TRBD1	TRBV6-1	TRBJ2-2	TGTGCCAGCAGGAGAGTCGGGACAGGGACCGGGGAGCTGTTTTTT	CASRRVGTGTGELFF
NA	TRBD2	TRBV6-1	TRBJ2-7	TGTGCCAGCAGTGTCCGGAGGCTAGCGGGAGCCCTAACCTACGAGCAGTACTTC	CASSVRRLAGALTYEQYF
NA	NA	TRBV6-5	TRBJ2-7	TGTGCCAGCAGTTGGGGGTTGGGGAACGAGCAGTACTTC	CASSWGLGNEQYF
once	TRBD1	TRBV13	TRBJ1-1	TGTGCCAGCAGGGTCGAAGGGGGCTTGGGGAACACTGAAGCTTTCTTT	CASRVEGGLGNTEAFF
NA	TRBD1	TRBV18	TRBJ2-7	TGTGCCAGCTCTCAAATACAGGGGAAGAAGTACGAGCAGTACTTC	CASSQIQGKKYEQYF
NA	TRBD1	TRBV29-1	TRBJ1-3	TGCAGCGCTATGGGAGGGGGCGACACCATATATTTT	CSAMGGGDTIYF
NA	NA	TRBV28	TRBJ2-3	TGTGCCAGCAAAGACAGGTATTCTACAGATACGCAGTATTTT	CASKDRYSTDTQYF
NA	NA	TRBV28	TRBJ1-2	TGTGCCAGCAGACAGCCCTTGGCTAACTATGGCTACACCTTC	CASRQPLANYGYTF
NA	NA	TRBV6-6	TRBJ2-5	TGTGCCAGCAGTTACCTATCGACCCAGTACTTC	CASSYLSTQYF
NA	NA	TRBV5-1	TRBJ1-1	TGCGCCAGCAAGGGACTGGTGAACACTGAAGCTTTCTTT	CASKGLVNTEAFF
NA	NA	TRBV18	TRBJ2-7	TGTGCCAGCTCACCCGTGTCAGGAGAGCAGTACTTC	CASSPVSGEQYF
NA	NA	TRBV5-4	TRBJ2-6	TGTGCCAGCAGCTTGAATGCTGGGGCCAACGTCCTGACTTTC	CASSLNAGANVLTF
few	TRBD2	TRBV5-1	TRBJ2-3	TGCGCCAGCAGCCGTAGCGGGGCGGCAGATACGCAGTATTTT	CASSRSGAADTQYF
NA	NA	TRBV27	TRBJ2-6	TGTGCCAGCAGTTTATCGGGCGTGCGGTCTGGGGCCAACGTCCTGACTTTC	CASSLSGVRSGANVLTF
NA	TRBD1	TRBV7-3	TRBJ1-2	TGTGCCAGCAGCCCCGGGACAGATCGGATCGGCTACACCTTC	CASSPGTDRIGYTF
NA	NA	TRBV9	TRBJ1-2	TGTGCCAGCAGCGTAGGGGGTTGGGCGGACTATGGCTACACCTTC	CASSVGGWADYGYTF
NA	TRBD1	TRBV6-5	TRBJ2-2	TGTGCCAGTGTTCCGTTGGGACAGGGAGCCGGGGAGCTGTTTTTT	CASVPLGQGAGELFF
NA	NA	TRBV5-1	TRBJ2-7	TGCGCCAGCAGCCTAAGGGGGACCTACGAGCAGTACTTC	CASSLRGTYEQYF